These 25 T cell receptor beta chains share one sample of origin, sequenced in a study of CD8 T cells in Susac syndrome. RNA was extracted with the RNeasy kit, and a quantity of about 0.45 to 1 ug was reverse transcribed using random hexamers. TCRdb independently ran MiXCR on the immunoSEQ multiplex PCR reads; one entry per CDR3 protein. Among about 80,000 distinct CDR3 sequences listed, over 90% were seen once. What was sequenced was CD8+ T cells from PBMCs. The receptors come from a human donor in good health.

This clonotype was detected only once. The chain is built from TRBV21-1 and TRBJ2-1. TRBV21-1 is a pseudogene. This CDR3 region has 9 residues. Here the CDR3 reads CASSLVQFF. The CDR3 coding sequence is TGTGCCAGCAGCCTGGTGCAGTTCTTC.

V is TRBV2 and J is TRBJ2-7, with D possibly being TRBD1 or TRBD2 (5 bases each). V was cut by 11 bases and J by 0 bases, with 14 bases left in between. The CDR3 totals 13 residues. Per germline, CDR1 SNHLY and CDR2 FYNNEI. Here the CDR3 reads CAARRGTSYEQYF. CDR3 nucleotide sequence: TGTGCCGCACGGCGAGGGACCTCCTACGAGCAGTACTTC.

The J gene is TRBJ2-1, the V gene TRBV10-3; D gene ambiguous. V dropped 7 bases and J dropped 3 bases, with 10 bases sitting between them. CDR3 length equals 13 residues. Germline V gene sequence: CDR1 ENHRY, CDR2 SYGVKD. CDR3 amino acids: CAIKAGNYNEQFF. Written as DNA, the CDR3 is TGTGCCATCAAAGCAGGAAACTACAATGAGCAGTTCTTC.

This chain joins TRBV7-6 and TRBJ2-7, with 12 nucleotides matching TRBD2. CDR3 length: 16 residues. Germline V lookup: CDR1 SGHVS, CDR2 FNYEAQ. After removal of 1 base from V and 1 base from J, the junction contained 2 bases not matched to a gene. In DNA, the CDR3 is TGTGCCAGCAGCTTAGGGCTAGCGGGGGGGTCCTACGAGCAGTACTTC. It is translated as CASSLGLAGGSYEQYF.

The V and J genes are TRBV27 and TRBJ2-1; D call uncertain. The CDR3 contains 15 residues. Germline lookup yields CDR1 MNHEY and CDR2 SMNVEV (reference sequence). Trimming took off 0 bases at V and 1 base at J, with 7 bases between the two ends. CDR3 amino acids: CASSLSSESYNEQFF. The DNA for the CDR3 is TGTGCCAGCAGTTTATCGAGTGAATCCTACAATGAGCAGTTCTTC.

Comments on this clonotype: At one boundary the junction diverges from the germline segment, which might be a read error. The V and J genes are TRBV20-1 and TRBJ2-5; D is perhaps TRBD1 (5 bases). Per germline, CDR1 DFQATT and CDR2 SNEGSKA (reference sequence). This CDR3 is built from 12 residues. CDR3 nucleotide sequence: TGCAGTGCCAGAGGACAACCGTTAGGTCTGTACTTC. It is translated as CSARGQPLGLYF.

The chain recombines TRBV11-2 with TRBJ1-4; TRBD1 is a possible D gene (5 bases). V lost 0 bases, J lost 5 bases, and 13 bases lay in between. The CDR3 runs 16 residues. CDR1 and CDR2 from the germline V gene are SGHAT and FQNNGV. CDR3 protein: CASSLEGTELNEKLFF. The CDR3, as DNA: TGTGCCAGCAGCTTAGAAGGGACCGAGTTGAATGAAAAACTGTTTTTT.

This clonotype occurred a few times. The chain has TRBV6-5 and TRBJ2-1; TRBD2 matches at 7 bases. V shed 0 bases and J 10 bases; nucleotides not matched to a gene: 9. This CDR3 contains 15 residues. Germline CDR1 and CDR2: MNHEY and SVGAGI. The CDR3 loop is CASSYSSGPSPEQFF. CDR3 coding DNA: TGTGCCAGCAGTTACTCTAGCGGGCCTTCCCCCGAGCAGTTCTTC.

The chain links TRBV7-9 to TRBJ1-1; 10 positions match TRBD1. The CDR3 length is 15 residues. The V and J ends lost 7 bases and 4 bases, in that order; junction bases with no gene match: 9. The germline CDR1 and CDR2 sequences are SEHNR and FQNEAQ (reference sequence). CDR3 in amino acids: CASTRTGGSVTEAFF. CDR3 nucleotide sequence: TGTGCCAGCACCCGGACAGGGGGGTCGGTCACTGAAGCTTTCTTT.

The chain joins TRBV15 to TRBJ2-7; D could derive from TRBD1 or TRBD2 (5 bases each). Deletions cut 0 bases from V and 4 bases from J, with 10 bases between. There are 14 residues in the CDR3. From germline, CDR1 is LNHNV and CDR2 YYDKDF (reference sequence). CDR3 DNA: TGTGCCACCAGCAGAGAGGGGGACGGGTACGAGCAGTACGTC. Its protein is CATSREGDGYEQYV.

The chain has TRBV15 and TRBJ1-2; D may be TRBD1 (6 bases). Germline V gene lookup returns CDR1 LNHNV and CDR2 YYDKDF (reference sequence). The CDR3 spans 14 residues. Trimming removed 1 base at V and 8 bases at J, with 14 bases between. In nucleotides, the CDR3 is TGTGCCACCAGCAGAGGGAGACAGGTCGAGGGCTACACCTTC. This encodes CATSRGRQVEGYTF.

The chain couples TRBV12-3 or TRBV12-4 to TRBJ2-2, with 11 bases lining up with TRBD1. CDR3 length: 15 amino acids. The V and J ends lost 3 bases and 7 bases, in that order; junction bases with no gene match: 4. The CDR3 spells CASSFGTGGHGELFF. The CDR3, as DNA: TGTGCCAGCAGTTTTGGGACAGGGGGACACGGGGAGCTGTTTTTT.

This sequence joins TRBV27 and TRBJ2-5, with TRBD2 matching 13 bases. Germline V CDR1 and CDR2: MNHEY, SMNVEV (reference sequence). Trimming removed 5 bases from V and 2 bases from J; junction bases left unmatched: 14. The CDR3 extends over 19 amino acids. The CDR3 protein is CASSETSGGPLGVQETQYF. The CDR3 nucleotides read TGTGCCAGCAGTGAGACTAGCGGGGGGCCTTTGGGAGTTCAAGAGACCCAGTACTTC.

This clonotype is a singleton in its sample. The rearrangement links TRBV24-1 to TRBJ2-3; the D is unclear. Per germline, CDR1 KGHDR and CDR2 SFDVKD. The CDR3 is made up of 16 amino acids. Trimming pared 4 bases from V and 2 bases from J, leaving 15 bases between. For the CDR3, the DNA is TGTGCCACCAGTGACCCAACGGAGCCCCACACAGATACGCAGTATTTT. Amino acid sequence: CATSDPTEPHTDTQYF.

The CDR3, as DNA: TGCGCCAGCAGCCCCGTTACTAGCGGGAGTGTGACCCAGTACTTC. Encoded protein: CASSPVTSGSVTQYF. This sequence joins TRBV4-1 and TRBJ2-5; TRBD2 aligns across 11 bases. This CDR3 has 15 residues. V shed 4 bases and J 7 bases; nucleotides not matched to a gene: 8. CDR1 and CDR2 from the germline V gene are MGHRA and YSYEKL.

The rearrangement joins TRBV6-5 to TRBJ2-5; perhaps TRBD2 as D (6 bases). The CDR3 length is 13 residues. CDR1 and CDR2 from the germline V gene are MNHEY and SVGAGI. V lost 6 bases and J lost 4, with 12 bases in between. DNA for the CDR3: TGTGCCAGCAGCCGGGACTGGGGAGAGACCCAGTACTTC. It encodes CASSRDWGETQYF.

This chain links TRBV5-4 with TRBJ2-7; either TRBD1 or TRBD2 may fit D (6 bases each). This CDR3 spans 14 amino acids. V dropped 5 bases and J dropped 1 base, with 13 bases sitting between them. Germline V gene data show CDR1 as SGHNT and CDR2 as YYREEE (reference sequence). As DNA, the CDR3 is TGTGCCAGCAGGTCACAGGGAGGATCCTACGAGCAGTACTTC. Translation gives CASRSQGGSYEQYF.

V and J are TRBV12-3 or TRBV12-4 and TRBJ1-2; maybe TRBD1 (5 bases). The CDR3 has 11 residues. Trimming removed 4 bases from V and 8 bases from J, with 8 bases in between. CDR3 loop: CASSSDSGYTF. The CDR3 nucleotides read TGTGCCAGCAGTTCTGACAGCGGCTACACCTTC.

V gene TRBV5-6 combines with J gene TRBJ1-1; D uncertain. V lost 1 base and J 2 bases, leaving 12 bases between the germline ends. The CDR3 consists of 15 residues. Germline V gene data show CDR1 as SGHDT and CDR2 as YYEEEE. The CDR3 nucleotides read TGTGCCAGCAGCTTGAACGGTCTGGTAAACACTGAAGCTTTCTTT. It yields the protein CASSLNGLVNTEAFF.

The chain couples TRBV12-3 or TRBV12-4 to TRBJ1-2; the D gene is possibly TRBD1 (5 bases). This CDR3 is built from 12 residues. Trimming cost V 7 bases and J 4 bases, with 10 bases left between them. This CDR3 reads CASTEDSYGYTF. The CDR3, as DNA: TGTGCCAGCACCGAAGACAGCTATGGCTACACCTTC.

The chain uses TRBV20-1 and TRBJ1-5, with TRBD1 matching 7 bases. Unmatched junction bases numbered 3, after V lost 6 bases and J lost 1 base. CDR1 and CDR2 from the germline V gene are DFQATT and SNEGSKA (reference sequence). This CDR3 has 13 residues. The CDR3, as DNA: TGCAGTGCCATACAGGGGAGCAATCAGCCCCAGCATTTT. Encoded protein: CSAIQGSNQPQHF.

The chain uses TRBV27 and TRBJ1-5; no clear D. Germline CDR1 MNHEY, CDR2 SMNVEV (reference sequence). V shed 3 bases and J shed 4 bases, with 7 bases lying between them. CDR3 length equals 13 residues. In DNA form, the CDR3 reads TGTGCCAGCAGTTTCTACGCTAATCAGCCCCAGCATTTT. Amino acids: CASSFYANQPQHF.

This clonotype appeared once. This sequence joins TRBV20-1 and TRBJ1-5; no firm D call. Germline V CDR1 and CDR2: DFQATT, SNEGSKA (reference sequence). Trimming cost V 3 bases and J 4 bases, with 13 bases left between them. The CDR3 is 14 amino acids. CDR3 sequence: CSASIPGWNQPQHF. The CDR3 bases are TGCAGTGCTAGTATCCCAGGCTGGAATCAGCCCCAGCATTTT.

This rearrangement joins TRBV12-3 or TRBV12-4 to TRBJ2-3; D is perhaps TRBD2 (5 bases). V was pared by 7 bases and J by 4 bases, with 18 bases between. This CDR3 contains 15 residues. The CDR3 reads CASTLGWGVADTQYF. For the CDR3, the DNA is TGTGCCAGCACTCTGGGGTGGGGAGTAGCAGATACGCAGTATTTT.

The genes are TRBV20-1 and TRBJ2-1; maybe TRBD2 (6 bases). CDR3 length: 12 residues. The ends were cut back, 0 bases at V and 9 bases at J, with 9 bases in the middle. Per germline, CDR1 DFQATT and CDR2 SNEGSKA (reference sequence). The CDR3 reads CSAREGGIEQFF. The CDR3 DNA reads as TGCAGTGCTAGAGAGGGCGGGATTGAGCAGTTCTTC.